This T cell receptor (beta chain) originates from a study of CD8+ T cells in alopecia areata. Study background: Treated patients swallowed 5 to 10 mg of oral tofacitinib twice daily. After 6 to 18 months of tofacitinib, follow-up continued 6 months off drug. Findings and caveats of the study: With tofacitinib ongoing, many expanded lesional clones persisted in both scalp and blood.

Stated treatment: oral pan-JAK inhibitor, 5-10 mg twice daily. Cell sorting was applied to PBMCs, and CD4+ and CD8+ T cells were collected. Worth noting for this clone: The antigen remains undetermined.

Germline V lookup: CDR1 MNHEY, CDR2 SMNVEV (reference sequence). V was pared by 8 bases and J by 7 bases, with 14 bases between. This CDR3 has 12 amino acids. After isolation, RNA underwent reverse transcription to generate cDNA as the sequencing template. Data came from immunoSEQ multiplex PCR; TCRdb stores just in-frame clones and leaves some out. The sample carries fewer than 200,000 clones, 60% to 75% recorded once. The chain joins TRBV27 to TRBJ1-2; TRBD1 might be the D (6 bases). This receptor was taken from a human donor with alopecia areata. The sample here was CD4+ T cells sorted from blood, taken at week 24, from a patient treated with tofacitinib. CDR3 region: CASVGGAGGYTF. CDR3 nucleotide sequence: TGTGCCAGCGTGGGGGGGGCTGGTGGCTACACCTTC.